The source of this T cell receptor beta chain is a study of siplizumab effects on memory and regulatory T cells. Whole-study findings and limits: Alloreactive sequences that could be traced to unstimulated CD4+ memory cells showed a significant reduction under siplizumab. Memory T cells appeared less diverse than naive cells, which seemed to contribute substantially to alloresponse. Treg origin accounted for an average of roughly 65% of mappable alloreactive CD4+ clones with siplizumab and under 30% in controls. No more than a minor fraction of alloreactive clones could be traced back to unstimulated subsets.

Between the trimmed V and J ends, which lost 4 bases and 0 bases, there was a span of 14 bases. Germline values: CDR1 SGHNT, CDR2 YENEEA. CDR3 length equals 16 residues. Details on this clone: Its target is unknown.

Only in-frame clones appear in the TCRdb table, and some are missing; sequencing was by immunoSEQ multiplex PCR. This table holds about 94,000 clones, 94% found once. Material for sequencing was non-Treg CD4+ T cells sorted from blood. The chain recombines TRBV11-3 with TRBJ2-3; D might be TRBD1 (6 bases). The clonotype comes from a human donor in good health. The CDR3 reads CASSSTTGYSTDTQYF. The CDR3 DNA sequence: TGTGCCAGCAGCTCTACGACAGGCTATAGCACAGATACGCAGTATTTT.